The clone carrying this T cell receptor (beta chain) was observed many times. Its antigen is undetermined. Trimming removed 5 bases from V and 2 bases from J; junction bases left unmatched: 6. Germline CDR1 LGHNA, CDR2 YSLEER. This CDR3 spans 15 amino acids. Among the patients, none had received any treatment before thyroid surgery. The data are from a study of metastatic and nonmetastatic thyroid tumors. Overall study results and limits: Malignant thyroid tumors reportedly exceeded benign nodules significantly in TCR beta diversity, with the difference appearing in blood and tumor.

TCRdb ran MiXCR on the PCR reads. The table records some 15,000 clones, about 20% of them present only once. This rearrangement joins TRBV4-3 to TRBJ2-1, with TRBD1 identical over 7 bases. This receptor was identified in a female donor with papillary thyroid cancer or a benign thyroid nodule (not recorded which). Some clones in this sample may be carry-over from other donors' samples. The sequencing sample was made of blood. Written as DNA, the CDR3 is TGCGCCAGCAGCGGTAGTGGGACAGCCTACAATGAGCAGTTCTTC. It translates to CASSGSGTAYNEQFF.